This is a list of T cell receptor beta chains from one sample in a study of sequential checkpoint blockade in melanoma. TCRdb's copy holds only in-frame clones and misses some; the assay was immunoSEQ multiplex PCR. The profile shows roughly 9,000 clones, 27% of them singletons. Specimen: tumor tissue (inferred from file names), collected from a patient given nivolumab and ipilimumab in sequence. Receptors were obtained from a human donor with melanoma. The CDR3 runs from the conserved cysteine through the conserved F or W. A D gene is named only where the DNA matches it firmly. Clone size, where shown, is once, few, many, or a class for clones that have expanded.

many	TRBV11-3	TRBD2	14	TRBJ2-5	CASSRQSGAETQYF	TGTGCCAGCAGCAGACAAAGCGGGGCTGAGACCCAGTACTTC
-	TRBV19	TRBD1	15	TRBJ1-4	CASSSTWTGGEKLFF	TGTGCCAGTAGTAGCACTTGGACAGGAGGTGAAAAACTGTTTTTT
few	TRBV5-1	TRBD2	16	TRBJ2-1	CASSLVNSGGGGEQFF	TGCGCCAGCAGCTTGGTAAATAGCGGGGGAGGAGGAGAGCAGTTCTTC
-	TRBV6-8	TRBD1	14	TRBJ1-2	CAISQGVGDYGYTF	TGTGCCATCAGTCAGGGGGTCGGTGACTATGGCTACACCTTC
-	TRBV18	TRBD2	17	TRBJ2-3	CASSRFERGRGTDTQYF	TGTGCCAGCTCACGATTTGAGCGGGGGAGGGGCACAGATACGCAGTATTTT
many	TRBV11-3	-	15	TRBJ1-1	CASSSPVRGNTEAFF	TGTGCCAGCAGCTCGCCCGTCCGGGGGAACACTGAAGCTTTCTTT
few	TRBV10-1	-	11	TRBJ1-1	CASSDMGKAFF	TGCGCCAGCAGTGATATGGGGAAAGCTTTCTTT
-	TRBV10-3	TRBD1	13	TRBJ1-2	CAISDRGGYGYTF	TGTGCCATCAGCGACAGGGGAGGGTATGGCTACACCTTC
medium-sized	TRBV5-1	TRBD1	15	TRBJ1-6	CASSLGGQSDSPLHF	TGCGCCAGCAGCTTGGGGGGACAGTCCGATTCACCCCTCCACTTT
many	TRBV9	-	14	TRBJ2-7	CASSVDMTPYEQYF	TGTGCCAGCAGCGTAGATATGACCCCCTACGAGCAGTACTTC
-	TRBV11-3	-	17	TRBJ1-3	CASSLGPGLFSGNTIYF	TGTGCCAGCAGCTTAGGTCCGGGATTATTCTCTGGAAACACCATATATTTT
few	TRBV6-8	-	13	TRBJ2-1	CASSDPGYNEQFF	TGTGCCAGCAGTGACCCCGGATACAATGAGCAGTTCTTC
-	TRBV19	-	16	TRBJ2-5	CASSIGFGIGGGTQYF	TGTGCCAGTAGTATCGGCTTTGGTATAGGAGGGGGGACCCAGTACTTC
-	TRBV14	-	15	TRBJ2-2	CASSQDWDTDRELFF	TGTGCCAGCAGCCAAGATTGGGACACAGACCGGGAGCTGTTTTTT
many	TRBV11-3	TRBD1	14	TRBJ1-2	CASSPGGENHGYTF	TGTGCCAGCAGCCCAGGGGGGGAGAATCATGGCTACACCTTC
-	TRBV12-5	-	12	TRBJ1-6	CASLRDNSPLHF	TGTGCCAGCCTCCGTGATAATTCACCCCTCCACTTT
-	TRBV2	TRBD1	14	TRBJ1-3	CASRDRGSGNTIYF	TGTGCCAGCAGGGACAGGGGTTCCGGAAACACCATATATTTT
-	TRBV18	-	14	TRBJ1-1	CASSPRGGNTEAFF	TGTGCCAGCTCACCAAGGGGAGGGAACACTGAAGCTTTCTTT
few	TRBV11-3	-	17	TRBJ1-1	CASSFPGLRSDNTEAFF	TGTGCCAGCAGCTTTCCCGGACTCCGTTCTGACAACACTGAAGCTTTCTTT
-	TRBV19	-	13	TRBJ1-6	CASSIGYNSPLHF	TGTGCCAGTAGTATCGGGTATAATTCACCCCTCCACTTT
-	TRBV6-8	-	13	TRBJ1-5	CASRRTPPQPQHF	TGTGCCAGCAGGAGGACACCTCCCCAGCCCCAGCATTTT
few	TRBV11-3	-	14	TRBJ2-7	CASSLMGGASEQYF	TGTGCCAGCAGCTTAATGGGGGGAGCGAGCGAGCAGTACTTC
-	TRBV18	-	14	TRBJ1-4	CASSPRQAYEKLFF	TGTGCCAGCTCACCTCGTCAGGCGTATGAAAAACTGTTTTTT